A selection of T cell receptor beta chains follows, all from one sample in a study of blood T cells in healthy people across ages. Using its own MiXCR run on the 5' RACE reads, TCRdb lists one record per CDR3 protein. This table holds 450,000 to 650,000 distinct CDR3 sequences, 20% to 30% found once. This same sample was also taken into another study, of T cells of mothers and their children.

Sequencing was carried out using blood. The receptor source for this set is a boy between 5 and 17 years old in good health. Each CDR3 is given with its conserved first and last residue. D genes are given only for firm matches. Rows give clone size only sometimes, using once, few, many, or a class for an expanded clone.

j_gene,v_gene,abundance,d_gene,CDR3aa,CDR3nt
TRBJ2-5,TRBV2,-,TRBD1,CASSIETGMVETQYF,TGTGCCAGCAGTATCGAGACAGGGATGGTGGAGACCCAGTACTTC
TRBJ2-5,TRBV7-2,once,-,CASCRGRGAQTQYF,TGTGCCAGCTGCCGGGGCAGGGGCGCCCAGACCCAGTACTTC
TRBJ2-3,TRBV4-3,-,TRBD2,CASSQEASGGPDTQYF,TGCGCCAGCAGCCAAGAGGCTAGCGGGGGGCCAGATACGCAGTATTTT
TRBJ2-5,TRBV10-3,many,-,CAISESVAHQETQYF,TGTGCCATCAGTGAGTCGGTGGCTCACCAAGAGACCCAGTACTTC
TRBJ2-1,TRBV9,few,TRBD2,CASSGTSGVTYNEQFF,TGTGCCAGCAGCGGGACTAGCGGGGTTACCTACAATGAGCAGTTCTTC
TRBJ2-1,TRBV6-5,-,TRBD2,CASSYSPTSGIGNEQFF,TGTGCCAGCAGTTACTCCCCAACTAGCGGGATAGGCAATGAGCAGTTCTTC
TRBJ1-5,TRBV21-1,-,-,CASSKGVGQGIFNQPQHF,-
TRBJ2-3,TRBV20-1,-,TRBD2,CSARGLAGGLSTDTQYF,TGCAGTGCTAGAGGACTAGCGGGGGGTCTCAGCACAGATACGCAGTATTTT
TRBJ2-7,TRBV20-1,few,-,CSASGIYEQYF,TGCAGTGCTAGCGGGATCTACGAGCAGTACTTC
TRBJ2-7,TRBV11-1,once,-,CASRPYRYSGSYEQYF,TGTGCCAGCAGACCATATCGGTACTCTGGGTCCTACGAGCAGTACTTC
TRBJ1-6,TRBV20-1,few,TRBD1,CSAYGQGNSPLHF,TGCAGTGCCTATGGACAGGGTAATTCACCCCTCCACTTT
TRBJ2-7,TRBV11-2,few,-,CASSPPEGLYEQYF,TGTGCCAGCAGCCCCCCCGAGGGCCTCTACGAGCAGTACTTC
TRBJ2-3,TRBV29-1,-,-,CSVGGTGTDTQYF,TGCAGCGTTGGCGGCACCGGGACAGATACGCAGTATTTT
TRBJ2-7,TRBV18,-,-,CASSPLQGSDEQYF,TGTGCCAGCTCACCATTACAGGGAAGTGACGAGCAGTACTTC
TRBJ2-1,TRBV10-3,-,-,CALRRDSSYNEQFF,TGTGCCCTCCGGCGGGACAGCTCCTACAATGAGCAGTTCTTC
TRBJ2-5,TRBV23-1,few,TRBD2,CASIHLAVKTQYF,TGCGCCAGCATCCACCTAGCGGTAAAGACCCAGTACTTC
TRBJ2-5,TRBV18,few,-,CASSPPRGGRQETQYF,TGTGCCAGCTCACCCCCTAGGGGGGGCCGGCAAGAGACCCAGTACTTC
TRBJ2-5,TRBV29-1,few,TRBD2,CSVVREGETQYF,TGCAGCGTTGTCCGGGAGGGGGAGACCCAGTACTTC
TRBJ2-3,TRBV20-1,-,-,CSVRGTSTDTQYF,TGCAGTGTTCGGGGGACTAGCACAGATACGCAGTATTTT
TRBJ1-2,TRBV7-2,few,-,CASSPGGPASDGYTF,TGTGCCAGCAGCCCCGGAGGGCCAGCGAGCGATGGCTACACCTTC
TRBJ2-7,TRBV28,-,-,CASSPKDRHSYEQYF,TGTGCCAGCAGTCCGAAGGACAGACACTCCTACGAGCAGTACTTC
TRBJ2-3,TRBV12-3/TRBV12-4,-,TRBD1,CASSLLDRAPRTDTQYF,TGTGCCAGCAGTTTGCTGGACAGGGCCCCCCGCACAGATACGCAGTATTTT
TRBJ2-7,TRBV5-5,few,TRBD2,CASSDRDYYEQYF,TGTGCCAGCAGCGACCGGGACTACTACGAGCAGTACTTC
TRBJ2-2,TRBV9,-,TRBD1,CASSVEGAIGELFF,TGTGCCAGCAGCGTAGAGGGGGCGATCGGGGAGCTGTTTTTT
TRBJ2-7,TRBV4-1,-,-,CASSQEGFEQYF,TGCGCCAGCAGCCAAGAGGGGTTCGAGCAGTACTTC
TRBJ1-2,TRBV5-1,-,TRBD1,CASSPRDRINYGYTF,TGCGCCAGCAGCCCCCGGGACAGGATTAACTATGGCTACACCTTC
TRBJ2-5,TRBV9,-,-,CASSVGEEETQYF,TGTGCCAGCAGCGTAGGTGAAGAAGAGACCCAGTACTTC
TRBJ2-3,TRBV18,few,TRBD2,CASSPPGLAGVLADTQYF,TGTGCCAGCTCACCGCCCGGACTAGCGGGAGTTCTTGCAGATACGCAGTATTTT
TRBJ2-7,TRBV9,few,-,CASSDGPGPYEQYF,TGTGCCAGCAGCGACGGCCCGGGGCCCTACGAGCAGTACTTC
TRBJ2-2,TRBV9,-,-,CASSVDTGELFF,TGTGCCAGCAGCGTCGACACCGGGGAGCTGTTTTTT
TRBJ1-1,TRBV7-6,-,-,CASSLGGGGVDAEASF,TGTGCCAGCAGCTTAGGCGGGGGCGGGGTGGACGCTGAAGCTTCCTTT
TRBJ2-5,TRBV6-2/TRBV6-3,-,-,CASSYVGAQETQYF,TGTGCCAGCAGTTACGTGGGTGCCCAAGAGACCCAGTACTTC
TRBJ1-2,TRBV2,few,-,CASSEGPRINGYTF,TGTGCCAGCAGTGAAGGCCCCCGGATAAATGGCTACACCTTC
TRBJ1-2,TRBV28,few,-,CASSLWGIDKEANYGYTF,TGTGCCAGCAGTTTATGGGGGATCGACAAGGAAGCTAACTATGGCTACACCTTC
TRBJ2-3,TRBV5-1,-,-,CASSLVSGSSTDTQYF,TGCGCCAGCAGCTTGGTGAGCGGGTCCAGCACAGATACGCAGTATTTT
TRBJ1-2,TRBV5-6,few,-,CASSLVGEDGYTF,TGTGCCAGCAGCTTGGTAGGGGAGGATGGCTACACCTTC
TRBJ2-4,TRBV28,-,-,CASNPPGGLGAVQYF,TGTGCCAGCAATCCTCCCGGTGGATTGGGAGCGGTTCAGTACTTC
TRBJ2-1,TRBV6-2/TRBV6-3,many,TRBD2,CASSKREANEQFF,TGTGCCAGCAGTAAGCGGGAGGCAAATGAGCAGTTCTTC
TRBJ2-4,TRBV19,few,-,CASSVGVQGDIQYF,TGTGCCAGTAGTGTGGGTGTGCAAGGGGACATTCAGTACTTC
TRBJ2-3,TRBV19,-,TRBD2,CASSMTSGGRYTDTQYF,TGTGCCAGTAGTATGACTAGCGGGGGCCGTTACACAGATACGCAGTATTTT
TRBJ1-1,TRBV20-1,few,-,CSARKISGTKNTEAFF,TGCAGTGCTAGAAAAATTTCCGGGACAAAGAACACTGAAGCTTTCTTT
TRBJ2-5,TRBV2,-,TRBD2,CASSEAPGTSMETQYF,TGTGCCAGCAGTGAAGCACCCGGGACTAGCATGGAGACCCAGTACTTC
TRBJ2-3,TRBV6-4,many,TRBD2,CASSESTSGGTDTQYF,TGTGCCAGCAGTGAGAGCACTAGCGGGGGCACAGATACGCAGTATTTT
TRBJ2-3,TRBV25-1,-,TRBD2,CASSGGTSGSTDMQYF,TGTGCCAGCAGTGGAGGGACTAGCGGTTCCACAGATATGCAGTATTTT
TRBJ2-4,TRBV4-3,-,TRBD2,CASSQDGLAGGQNIQYF,TGCGCCAGCAGCCAAGATGGACTAGCGGGAGGGCAAAACATTCAGTACTTC
TRBJ2-7,TRBV7-6,-,-,CASSLEDSYVQYF,TGTGCCAGCAGCTTAGAGGACTCCTACGTGCAGTACTTC
TRBJ2-7,TRBV6-5,few,-,CASSYSMVAYYEQYF,TGTGCCAGCAGTTACTCGATGGTGGCTTACTACGAGCAGTACTTC
TRBJ1-2,TRBV27,-,TRBD1,CASSPNPATGGGGYTF,TGTGCCAGCAGTCCCAACCCGGCGACAGGGGGCGGTGGCTACACCTTC
TRBJ2-1,TRBV9,few,-,CASSARDYNEQFF,TGTGCCAGCAGCGCCAGGGATTACAATGAGCAGTTCTTC
TRBJ1-4,TRBV6-2/TRBV6-3,few,-,CASRDRRGNEKLFF,TGTGCCAGCAGAGACAGAAGAGGGAATGAAAAACTGTTTTTT
TRBJ2-7,TRBV7-8,-,TRBD2,CASSLGLAGKLNEQYF,TGTGCCAGCAGCTTGGGACTAGCGGGGAAGCTTAACGAGCAGTACTTC
TRBJ1-2,TRBV16,few,-,CASSRSGPSRGYTF,TGTGCCAGCAGCCGCAGTGGGCCCTCACGTGGCTACACCTTC
TRBJ2-1,TRBV24-1,many,-,CATSDADLRSSYNEQFF,TGTGCCACCAGTGACGCTGATTTGAGGAGCTCCTACAATGAGCAGTTCTTC
TRBJ2-7,TRBV9,-,TRBD1,CASSVAGQGGEQYF,TGTGCTAGCAGCGTAGCTGGACAGGGCGGCGAGCAGTACTTC
TRBJ2-1,TRBV5-6,-,-,CASRTVLLNNEQFF,TGTGCCAGCAGAACAGTGCTGCTTAACAATGAGCAGTTCTTC